This T cell receptor beta chain was sequenced for a study of Ad26.COV2.S vaccination and SARS-CoV-2 variants. Overall study: Into the muscle, Ad26.COV2.S was dosed once or twice, 56 days apart. General study results and limits: Marked by substantial breadth, spike-specific CD8+ and CD4+ T cell responses were reportedly seen after vaccination.

As for treatment: over 15 received Ad26.COV2.S at low or high dose, single or two shots; 5 received placebo; per-sample allocation not given. Sampling was performed 63 days after the first vaccine or placebo injection. The individual, an adult aged 18-55 years, was a donor in Boston. Vaccination employed an Ad26 vector expressing the Wuhan-strain SARS-CoV-2 spike. The germline V gene encodes CDR1 KGHDR and CDR2 SFDVKD. With 7 bases removed from V and 12 bases from J, the gap between germline ends came to 11 bases. The CDR3 totals 10 residues. Note on this clone: As yet, its antigen is unknown.

Here immunoSEQ multiplex PCR was the method, and the copy in TCRdb shows in-frame clones only, minus some. The sample holds around 320,000 clones; around 84% are singletons and the top ten take 1.9%. The sequence came from a person aged 18-65 years who received the Ad26.COV2.S COVID-19 vaccine or a placebo. The sample here was peripheral blood, taken in a trial of Ad26.COV2.S vaccine versus placebo. V and J are TRBV24-1 and TRBJ1-2, with D possibly matching TRBD1 (6 bases). In nucleotides, the CDR3 is TGTGCCACCAGAAACAGGGAGGACACCTTC. It is translated as CATRNREDTF.